The 21 T cell receptor beta chains below all came from one sample that was sequenced in a study of CD8+ T cells in alopecia areata. Treatment meaning: oral pan-JAK inhibitor, 5-10 mg twice daily. Sequencing templates came from extracted RNA that was reverse transcribed into cDNA. The data were produced by immunoSEQ multiplex PCR, yet TCRdb's version contains in-frame clones alone and is incomplete. The sample lists about 88,000 clones, roughly 46% occurring once. The source material was CD8+ T cells sorted from blood, sampled at week 24, from a patient treated with tofacitinib. The receptor set was obtained from a human donor with alopecia areata.

This rearrangement joins TRBV27 to TRBJ2-1, with 10 bases aligning to TRBD2. V dropped 4 bases and J dropped 5; count of bases not matched to a gene: 2. This CDR3 spans 14 amino acids. Germline CDR1 reads MNHEY; CDR2 reads SMNVEV (reference sequence). The CDR3 DNA reads TGTGCCAGCAGTTGGACTAGCGGCGACAATGAGCAGTTCTTC. Its translation: CASSWTSGDNEQFF.

The chain carries TRBV5-1 and TRBJ2-7, with D perhaps TRBD1 (6 bases). Germline CDR1 is SGHRS and CDR2 is YFSETQ. This CDR3 is built from 12 residues. V was clipped by 3 bases and J by 2 bases, with 6 bases between them. CDR3 amino acids: CASSSGAYEQYF. DNA of the CDR3: TGCGCCAGCAGCTCAGGGGCCTACGAGCAGTACTTC.

The V gene is TRBV4-1, the J gene TRBJ2-2; D is undetermined. The CDR3 covers 13 residues. CDR1 and CDR2 from the germline V gene are MGHRA and YSYEKL. The V and J ends lost 3 bases and 0 bases respectively, with 2 bases between them. The CDR3 DNA reads TGCGCCAGCAGCCACACGAACACCGGGGAGCTGTTTTTT. Its translation: CASSHTNTGELFF.

V usage is TRBV10-3 and J usage is TRBJ2-7; possible D gene TRBD1, 5 bases. Deletions cut 8 bases from V and 4 bases from J, with 15 bases between. The CDR3 runs 13 residues. Germline assignment: CDR1 ENHRY and CDR2 SYGVKD. CDR3 nucleotide sequence: TGTGCCATCGGGGCAGCAGGCAGATACGAGCAGTACTTC. It is translated as CAIGAAGRYEQYF.

This clone was picked up one time. The rearrangement uses TRBV25-1 and TRBJ2-1, with 8 bases fitting TRBD1. Germline V gene sequence: CDR1 MGHDK, CDR2 SYGVNS. The CDR3 runs to 15 residues. V shed 5 bases and J 9 bases; nucleotides not matched to a gene: 12. The DNA for the CDR3 is TGTGCCAGCAGTCCTTCCCTCCAGGGGGCGCGTGAGCAGTTCTTC. This codes for CASSPSLQGAREQFF.

The chain uses TRBV5-5 and TRBJ1-1; possibly TRBD1 for D (5 bases). V lost 6 bases, J lost 6 bases, and 18 bases lay in between. There are 14 residues in the CDR3. Germline CDR1 and CDR2: SGHKS and YYEKEE (reference sequence). CDR3 nucleotides: TGTGCCAGCACCGCTTGGGGGGGAGTTGCTGAAGCTTTCTTT. Amino acids: CASTAWGGVAEAFF.

The chain employs TRBV30 and TRBJ2-5; TRBD2 matches 7 bases. Germline V gene data show CDR1 as GTSNPN and CDR2 as SVGIG (reference sequence). Unmatched junction bases numbered 2, after V lost 0 bases and J lost 7 bases. CDR3 length equals 12 residues. The CDR3 region has the DNA TGTGCCTGGAGTGTAACTAGCGCGACCCAGTACTTC. It specifies CAWSVTSATQYF.

This clone was observed a few times. The rearrangement uses TRBV29-1 and TRBJ1-1, with D hard to call. The CDR3 has 12 amino acids. Germline V CDR1 and CDR2: SQVTM, ANQGSEA. Trimming left V 4 bases short and J 4 bases short, with 10 bases between. CDR3 region: CSVGLWGTEAFF. DNA of the CDR3: TGCAGCGTTGGATTATGGGGCACTGAAGCTTTCTTT.

This sequence joins TRBV6-1 and TRBJ1-1; D remains ambiguous. This CDR3 contains 13 residues. V was pared by 3 bases and J by 1 base, with 6 bases between. Looked up from germline, CDR1 is MNHNS and CDR2 is SASEGT. The CDR3 region is CASSELGNTEAFF. In DNA, the CDR3 is TGTGCCAGCAGTGAGCTTGGGAACACTGAAGCTTTCTTT.

In this sample, this clone turned up a few times. Here the CDR3 reads CSVGDRYGYTF. The CDR3 region has the DNA TGCAGCGTTGGTGACCGGTATGGCTACACCTTC. The genes are TRBV29-1 and TRBJ1-2; D not certain. This CDR3 is built from 11 residues. V lost 4 bases and J lost 5, with 8 bases in between. The V gene's germline CDR1 is SQVTM and CDR2 ANQGSEA.

The rearrangement joins TRBV7-9 to TRBJ2-5; weak D call: TRBD2 (6 bases). The CDR3 consists of 16 residues. Germline CDR1 reads SEHNR; CDR2 reads FQNEAQ (reference sequence). Trimming took off 6 bases at V and 1 base at J, with 18 bases between the two ends. The CDR3: CASSALGTAPQETQYF. The CDR3 nucleotides read TGTGCCAGCAGTGCCCTCGGGACTGCCCCCCAAGAGACCCAGTACTTC.

The chain employs TRBV30 and TRBJ1-5; D perhaps matches TRBD1 (5 bases). The germline V gene encodes CDR1 GTSNPN and CDR2 SVGIG (reference sequence). The CDR3 is 14 amino acids. The V and J ends lost 2 bases and 3 bases respectively, with 11 bases between them. As DNA, the CDR3 is TGTGCCTGGAGTAGGGGCAGGGCCAATCAGCCCCAGCATTTT. Translated: CAWSRGRANQPQHF.

J is TRBJ1-5 and V is TRBV19; 7 nucleotides match TRBD1. V was pared by 1 base and J by 8 bases, with 2 bases of the junction left unmatched. The CDR3 is 13 amino acids. CDR1 and CDR2 from the germline V gene are LNHDA and SQIVND (reference sequence). The CDR3 region has the DNA TGTGCCAGTAGTATAGCAGGGGGGGAGCCCCAGCATTTT. Encoded protein: CASSIAGGEPQHF.

This clone appeared a few times. The chain links TRBV10-3 to TRBJ2-3; D might be TRBD2 (5 bases). The length of the CDR3 is 11 residues. The V end was cut by 6 bases, the J end by 6 bases, with 7 bases between. The germline V gene has CDR1 ENHRY and CDR2 SYGVKD. The CDR3 DNA is TGTGCCATCAGCGGGGTGGATACGCAGTATTTT. It translates to CAISGVDTQYF.

The chain recombines TRBV29-1 with TRBJ1-2; D gene unclear. This CDR3 spans 11 amino acids. V was pared by 4 bases and J by 4 bases, with 7 bases between. Germline V CDR1 and CDR2: SQVTM, ANQGSEA. The CDR3: CSVVAAYGYTF. In DNA, the CDR3 is TGCAGCGTTGTGGCAGCCTATGGCTACACCTTC.

This chain joins TRBV6-5 and TRBJ1-2; 11 positions agree with TRBD1. The J segment lost 4 bases and the V segment lost 5 bases, leaving 6 bases of the junction unmatched. CDR3 length: 15 amino acids. From germline, CDR1 is MNHEY and CDR2 SVGAGI. In DNA, the CDR3 is TGTGCCAGCAGTCACCGGGACAGGGGGGGCTATGGCTACACCTTC. It yields the protein CASSHRDRGGYGYTF.

The sample holds a few counts of this clone. The chain has TRBV6-5 and TRBJ2-3; D unresolved. The CDR3 extends over 13 amino acids. Germline V CDR1 and CDR2: MNHEY, SVGAGI. Trimming stripped 5 bases from V and 5 bases from J, with 11 bases between. CDR3 sequence (DNA): TGTGCCAGCAGTAGCTCCTTAGGAGATACGCAGTATTTT. It codes for CASSSSLGDTQYF.

The chain joins TRBV11-2 to TRBJ1-5, with a tentative D call TRBD1 (5 bases). This CDR3 spans 17 amino acids. Germline lookup yields CDR1 SGHAT and CDR2 FQNNGV. V shed 4 bases and J shed 7 bases, with 23 bases lying between them. The CDR3 sequence is CASSYGAGGREGQPQHF. In DNA, the CDR3 is TGTGCCAGCAGCTACGGGGCCGGGGGAAGAGAAGGACAGCCCCAGCATTTT.

V gene TRBV28 combines with J gene TRBJ2-7; 11 bases agree with TRBD2. Unmatched junction bases numbered 5, after V lost 1 base and J lost 0 bases. This CDR3 contains 17 residues. The germline V gene encodes CDR1 MDHEN and CDR2 SYDVKM. The CDR3: CASSLLLGTSGSYEQYF. The CDR3 DNA reads TGTGCCAGCAGTTTATTACTCGGGACTAGCGGCTCCTACGAGCAGTACTTC.

The sample holds a few counts of this clone. V usage is TRBV27 and J usage is TRBJ1-2, with 9 bases lining up with TRBD1. Trimming cost V 5 bases and J 7 bases; bases outside gene matches: 5. The V gene's germline CDR1 is MNHEY and CDR2 SMNVEV (reference sequence). The CDR3 has 13 amino acids. The CDR3 nucleotides are TGTGCCAGCAGTACGATACAGGGGGCTGGCTACACCTTC. Translation: CASSTIQGAGYTF.

This clone has more than one count but fewer than ten. The genes are TRBV4-1 and TRBJ2-2, with D hard to call. Germline V CDR1 and CDR2: MGHRA, YSYEKL. With 4 bases removed from V and 1 base from J, the gap between germline ends came to 7 bases. This CDR3 has 14 residues. CDR3 sequence reads: CASSPHQNTGELFF. CDR3 DNA: TGCGCCAGCAGCCCTCATCAGAACACCGGGGAGCTGTTTTTT.